This T cell receptor beta chain came from a study of cytomegalovirus exposure and HLA in healthy donors. Findings and caveats of the study: Confirmation in vitro established that a few CMV-associated chains were specific for CMV antigens. The productive fraction for most TCR beta V segments was about 87% or about 30% in an earlier analysis.

It was with 60 Vbeta and 13 Jbeta primers that the PCR ran. Profiling relied on immunoSEQ multiplex PCR, and the TCRdb table lists in-frame clones only, not all of them. The repertoire consists of over 100,000 clones, with more than 55% occurring once and the leading ten covering 1.5% to 1.9%. Trimming cost V 3 bases and J 3 bases, with 10 bases left between them. CDR1 and CDR2 from the germline V gene are SGHRS and YFSETQ. This CDR3 comprises 14 residues. As to this clone: Antigen specificity is unknown.

This clonotype was sampled from a man aged 18 to 35 in good health and CMV-seronegative. Specimen: PBMCs. The chain carries TRBV5-1 and TRBJ2-1, with unresolved D. This CDR3 reads CASSYSSNYNEQFF. CDR3 nucleotide sequence: TGCGCCAGCAGCTACTCCTCAAACTACAATGAGCAGTTCTTC.